The entry below gives a single T cell receptor beta chain sequence along with its context. The antigen remains unidentified. The data were obtained in a study of cytomegalovirus exposure and HLA in healthy donors. It was with 60 Vbeta and 13 Jbeta primers that the PCR ran. In the original analysis: The authors later counted 65 million to 80 million unique TCR beta chains, about 11 million of them shared. Generated by immunoSEQ multiplex PCR, the TCRdb table keeps only in-frame clones and is missing some. The DNA was the basis for D and trimming; V, J and clone size are from that table. In the table there are about 190,000 clones, roughly 80% of which are singletons. Whole-study findings and limits: Specificity for CMV antigens was confirmed in vitro for three of the CMV-associated chains. In a later analysis, V- and J-gene trimming of beta chains associated with a DCLRE1C missense variant, replicated independently.

This CDR3 spans 16 amino acids. The germline V gene encodes CDR1 SGHDN and CDR2 FVKESK. The V and J ends lost 3 bases and 2 bases, in that order; junction bases with no gene match: 5. Material for sequencing was PBMCs. This chain joins TRBV14 and TRBJ2-3; 10 bases map to TRBD2. This sequence originates from a woman between 18 and 29 years old in good health and CMV-seronegative. CDR3 loop: CASSQDSGGYTDTQYF. DNA of the CDR3: TGTGCCAGCAGCCAGGATAGCGGGGGGTACACAGATACGCAGTATTTT.